The 31 T cell receptor beta chains below were found in one sample sequenced in a study of yellow fever vaccine responses in identical twins. TCRdb used MiXCR to reprocess the RT-PCR reads, holding one entry per CDR3 protein. This sample yields 20,000 to 25,000 distinct CDR3 sequences, of which around four fifths are seen a single time; about 5% belongs to the top ten. The material was T cells from blood (PBMCs), unsorted or a sorted subset (not recorded which), obtained before or after yellow fever vaccination (not recorded which). These receptors all stem from a woman aged 18-29 years who received the yellow fever vaccine.

This clonotype was seen a few times. This chain links TRBV6-1 with TRBJ1-3; D unresolved. The CDR3 runs to 15 residues. The germline V and J ends were trimmed by 5 bases and 0 bases, with 11 bases remaining between them. The germline V gene encodes CDR1 MNHNS and CDR2 SASEGT. The CDR3 DNA follows: TGTGCCAGCAGTCCCCAGCCCGCCTCTGGAAACACCATATATTTT. Its protein is CASSPQPASGNTIYF.

As for this clonotype: At one end, the junction sequence differs from germline, possibly due to a read error. This rearrangement joins TRBV3-1 to TRBJ2-1; D unclear. Germline V gene data show CDR1 as LGHDT and CDR2 as YNNKEL (reference sequence). The CDR3 runs 16 residues. This CDR3 reads CASTQFSLSPKSEQFF. The DNA of the CDR3 is TGTGCCAGCACCCAATTTTCCCTATCCCCCAAATCTGAGCAGTTCTTC.

This clonotype was seen a handful of times. This chain connects TRBV29-1 to TRBJ1-2, with TRBD1 matching 10 bases. Germline CDR1 is SQVTM and CDR2 is ANQGSEA. This CDR3 region has 13 residues. The V and J ends lost 6 bases and 2 bases, in that order; junction bases with no gene match: 3. Here the CDR3 reads CSVGQGLNYGYTF. The CDR3 DNA follows: TGCAGCGTGGGACAGGGGCTGAACTATGGCTACACCTTC.

This chain joins TRBV28 and TRBJ1-1; tentative D call: TRBD1 (5 bases). Germline V lookup: CDR1 MDHEN, CDR2 SYDVKM. V was pared by 7 bases and J by 12 bases, with 18 bases between. CDR3 length equals 12 residues. CDR3: CASILGRGAPFF. The CDR3, as DNA: TGTGCCAGCATTCTAGGCCGGGGCGCGCCTTTCTTT.

This chain links TRBV5-1 with TRBJ2-3; 10 positions agree with TRBD2. This CDR3 comprises 14 residues. The germline gives CDR1 SGHRS, CDR2 YFSETQ. J was trimmed by 1 base and V by 5 bases; bases with no gene match: 1. In nucleotides, the CDR3 is TGCGCCAGCAGGGGGACTAGCGGCACAGATACGCAGTATTTT. Translation: CASRGTSGTDTQYF.

The chain employs TRBV5-5 and TRBJ2-3; no firm D call. Germline V gene lookup returns CDR1 SGHKS and CDR2 YYEKEE (reference sequence). The ends were cut back, 0 bases at V and 1 base at J, with 6 bases in the middle. The CDR3 has 14 amino acids. Here the CDR3 DNA reads TGTGCCAGCAGCTTGGCCTACCGCACAGATACGCAGTATTTT. This gives the protein CASSLAYRTDTQYF. Combining the CDR3 with reference TRBV5-5 and TRBJ2-3 gives the whole variable domain DAGVTQSPTHLIKTRGQQVTLRCSPISGHKSVSWYQQVLGQGPQFIFQYYEKEERGRGNFPDRFSARQFPNYSSELNVNALLLGDSALYLCASSLAYRTDTQYFGPGTRLTVL.

The rearrangement uses TRBV7-6 and TRBJ1-5, with 12 bases fitting TRBD1. From germline, CDR1 is SGHVS and CDR2 FNYEAQ. This CDR3 is built from 18 residues. V shed 1 base, J shed 4 bases, and the junction held 8 bases outside the gene matches. The CDR3: CASSLGGTGGEGNQPQHF. As DNA, the CDR3 is TGTGCCAGCAGCTTAGGGGGGACAGGGGGCGAAGGGAATCAGCCCCAGCATTTT.

This clonotype was found once. The chain links TRBV20-1 to TRBJ2-1; D ambiguous. The CDR3 consists of 11 residues. V lost 4 bases and J lost 6, with 7 bases in between. The germline CDR1 and CDR2 sequences are DFQATT and SNEGSKA (reference sequence). The CDR3 loop reads CSATHSNEQFF. The CDR3 nucleotides are TGCAGTGCTACACATTCCAATGAGCAGTTCTTC.

V is TRBV7-9 and J is TRBJ2-5, with TRBD2 matching 8 bases. J was trimmed by 0 bases and V by 3 bases; bases with no gene match: 6. The germline gives CDR1 SEHNR, CDR2 FQNEAQ (reference sequence). The CDR3 runs to 16 residues. CDR3 amino acids: CASSFLAGTHQETQYF. DNA of the CDR3: TGTGCCAGCAGCTTTTTAGCGGGGACCCACCAAGAGACCCAGTACTTC.

The chain combines TRBV11-3 with TRBJ2-1; tentatively, D is TRBD2 (6 bases). This CDR3 has 11 residues. Germline-derived CDR1 and CDR2 are SGHNT and YENEEA. The germline V and J ends were trimmed by 4 bases and 9 bases, with 7 bases remaining between them. The CDR3, as DNA: TGTGCCAGCAGCTCGGGAGTTGAGCAGTTCTTC. Translation: CASSSGVEQFF.

This chain connects TRBV5-3 to TRBJ2-3; D is unclear. TRBV5-3 is designated an ORF whose function remains uncertain. The CDR3 sequence is 11 residues long. V was shortened by 4 bases and J by 6 bases, with 6 bases between the two germline ends. The CDR3: CARSRADTQYF. Written as DNA, the CDR3 is TGTGCCAGAAGCCGAGCCGATACGCAGTATTTT.

J is TRBJ2-5 and V is TRBV29-1, with 7 bases identical to TRBD1. The germline gives CDR1 SQVTM, CDR2 ANQGSEA. V dropped 6 bases and J dropped 2; count of bases not matched to a gene: 3. There are 12 residues in the CDR3. The CDR3 region is CSVPGQQETQYF. CDR3 in DNA: TGCAGCGTCCCGGGACAGCAAGAGACCCAGTACTTC.

The V and J genes are TRBV19 and TRBJ2-2; TRBD1 matches 9 bases. V gave up 5 bases and J gave up 5 bases; unmatched junction bases: 9. CDR3 length equals 16 residues. Germline lookup yields CDR1 LNHDA and CDR2 SQIVND (reference sequence). The CDR3 DNA reads as TGTGCCAGTAGTGACTACAGGGGGCGCGGAACCGGGGAGCTGTTTTTT. It encodes CASSDYRGRGTGELFF.

This chain uses TRBV5-1 with TRBJ2-7; 9 nucleotides match TRBD1. The CDR3 sequence is 15 residues long. Germline CDR1 SGHRS, CDR2 YFSETQ. V gave up 1 base and J gave up 2 bases; unmatched junction bases: 4. CDR3 DNA sequence: TGCGCCAGCAGCTTGTTACAGGGGGCCCCCTACGAGCAGTACTTC. This gives the protein CASSLLQGAPYEQYF.

The rearrangement joins TRBV10-1 to TRBJ1-3; D perhaps matches TRBD1 (5 bases). Trimming left V 0 bases short and J 9 bases short, with 18 bases between. This CDR3 has 16 amino acids. CDR1 is WNHNN and CDR2 is SYGVQD in the germline V gene (reference sequence). The CDR3 DNA follows: TGCGCCAGCAGTGAGTCCCCCGCGCGCCCGAGGGGCACCATATATTTT. This sequence encodes CASSESPARPRGTIYF.

V gene TRBV7-3 combines with J gene TRBJ2-1, with D possibly matching TRBD1 (6 bases). CDR3 size: 15 residues. V lost 6 bases and J 2 bases, leaving 14 bases between the germline ends. Germline V gives CDR1 SGHTA, CDR2 FQGTGA. The DNA of the CDR3 is TGTGCCAGCAGTAATACAGGGCAAACCTACAATGAGCAGTTCTTC. It yields the protein CASSNTGQTYNEQFF.

This clonotype was seen just once. V usage is TRBV12-3 or TRBV12-4 and J usage is TRBJ2-7; D perhaps matches TRBD2 (6 bases). This CDR3 is built from 14 residues. V gave up 6 bases and J gave up 4 bases, with 16 bases separating them. This CDR3 reads CASSPTGTLYEQYF. Here the CDR3 DNA reads TGTGCCAGCAGCCCAACCGGGACTCTTTACGAGCAGTACTTC.

This clonotype was seen a single time. The chain carries TRBV14 and TRBJ2-7, with D perhaps being TRBD1 or TRBD2 (5 bases each). The germline V and J ends were trimmed by 1 base and 0 bases, with 19 bases remaining between them. The V gene's germline CDR1 is SGHDN and CDR2 FVKESK. CDR3 size: 18 residues. This CDR3 is CASSQGAGGAGGSYEQYF. The CDR3 bases are TGTGCCAGCAGCCAAGGGGCCGGTGGAGCTGGGGGCTCCTACGAGCAGTACTTC. Together with reference TRBV14 and TRBJ2-7, the CDR3 gives the full variable domain: EAGVTQFPSHSVIEKGQTVTLRCDPISGHDNLYWYRRVMGKEIKFLLHFVKESKQDESGMPNNRFLAERTGGTYSTLKVQPAELEDSGVYFCASSQGAGGAGGSYEQYFGPGTRLTVT.

V and J are TRBV11-2 and TRBJ1-3; D gene unclear. CDR3 size: 13 residues. The V gene lost 2 bases and the J gene lost 3 bases, with 5 bases spanning the gap. CDR1 is SGHAT, CDR2 FQNNGV, per germline. The DNA of the CDR3 is TGTGCCAGCAGCTTAAGTCGTGGAAACACCATATATTTT. Translation: CASSLSRGNTIYF.

CDR3 DNA sequence: TGTGCCAGCAGTCGGGACAGCAATCAGCCCCAGCATTTT. This translates into CASSRDSNQPQHF. The V call is TRBV12-3 or TRBV12-4, the J call TRBJ1-5; a possible D gene is TRBD1 (5 bases). V was cut by 5 bases and J by 1 base, with 6 bases left in between. CDR3 length: 13 amino acids.

The chain recombines TRBV29-1 with TRBJ2-4, with no clear D. The CDR3 has 14 amino acids. Germline lookup yields CDR1 SQVTM and CDR2 ANQGSEA. Trimming took off 2 bases at V and 0 bases at J, with 8 bases between the two ends. The CDR3 loop reads CSVESNIAKNIQYF. The DNA of the CDR3 is TGCAGCGTTGAATCCAACATAGCCAAAAACATTCAGTACTTC.

The chain is built from TRBV11-3 and TRBJ2-7; TRBD2 matches 7 bases. In germline, CDR1 is SGHNT, CDR2 YENEEA. The V and J ends lost 1 base and 2 bases, in that order; junction bases with no gene match: 8. There are 16 residues in the CDR3. CDR3 DNA sequence: TGTGCCAGCAGCTTAGGATGGGGGGGATTTACCTACGAGCAGTACTTC. It yields the protein CASSLGWGGFTYEQYF.

The rearrangement uses TRBV5-6 and TRBJ2-7; D unresolved. CDR3 length: 12 residues. The ends were cut back, 4 bases at V and 3 bases at J, with 8 bases in the middle. Germline-derived CDR1 and CDR2 are SGHDT and YYEEEE. CDR3 DNA: TGTGCCAGCAGCCTGAGAAACTACGAGCAGTACTTC. Translation: CASSLRNYEQYF.

CDR3 in DNA: TGTGCCAGCAGCGACTCCCCAGATACGCAGTATTTT. Its translation: CASSDSPDTQYF. The chain combines TRBV2 with TRBJ2-3; D unresolved. Germline CDR1 and CDR2: SNHLY and FYNNEI. Trimming pared 6 bases from V and 4 bases from J, leaving 8 bases between. This CDR3 region has 12 residues. Full variable domain (rest looked up from reference TRBV2 and TRBJ2-3): EPEVTQTPSHQVTQMGQEVILRCVPISNHLYFYWYRQILGQKVEFLVSFYNNEISEKSEIFDDQFSVERPDGSNFTLKIRSTKLEDSAMYFCASSDSPDTQYFGPGTRLTVL.

The chain employs TRBV10-2 and TRBJ2-5; 7 bases align to TRBD2. This CDR3 has 14 residues. Trimming removed 7 bases from V and 5 bases from J; junction bases left unmatched: 10. CDR1 is WSHSY and CDR2 is SAAADI in the germline V gene. Written as DNA, the CDR3 is TGCGCCAGCACCAATATGCGGGGGTGGGAGACCCAGTACTTC. It specifies CASTNMRGWETQYF.

V gene TRBV23-1 combines with J gene TRBJ1-3; D is unresolved. TRBV23-1 is classed as an ORF, of uncertain function. CDR3 length equals 15 residues. Trimming removed 2 bases from V and 0 bases from J, with 8 bases in between. CDR3 nucleotides: TGCGCCAGCAGTCAAGGTGACCTCTCTGGAAACACCATATATTTT. As protein: CASSQGDLSGNTIYF.

The rearrangement joins TRBV2 to TRBJ2-3; D not resolved. This CDR3 contains 15 residues. Trimming took 7 bases from V and 0 from J, leaving 14 bases between them. The V gene's germline CDR1 is SNHLY and CDR2 FYNNEI. CDR3 bases: TGTGCCAGCATGGCAGGCCGAAGGAGCACAGATACGCAGTATTTT. This codes for CASMAGRRSTDTQYF.

The CDR3 DNA sequence: TGCAGCGTTGAACGAACCACCTCGAGCAATGAGCAGTTCTTC. Translation: CSVERTTSSNEQFF. The chain employs TRBV29-1 and TRBJ2-1; D remains ambiguous. Germline V lookup: CDR1 SQVTM, CDR2 ANQGSEA. The CDR3 covers 14 residues. Trimming cost V 2 bases and J 6 bases, with 14 bases left between them.

As regards this clonotype: An end of the junction differs from the germline gene, which may be a read error. This sequence joins TRBV29-1 and TRBJ1-2, with D hard to call. Looked up from germline, CDR1 is SQVTM and CDR2 is ANQGSEA. CDR3 length equals 11 residues. The CDR3 loop reads CIARSNYGYTF. The CDR3 bases are TGTATTGCCAGATCTAACTATGGCTACACCTTC.

The chain couples TRBV6-4 to TRBJ1-1; 7 bases fit TRBD1. CDR3 length equals 13 residues. Germline assignment: CDR1 MRHNA and CDR2 SNTAGT. V dropped 6 bases and J dropped 4; count of bases not matched to a gene: 5. The CDR3 nucleotides read TGTGCCAGCAGCACAGGGGATTTCACTGAAGCTTTCTTT. Protein sequence: CASSTGDFTEAFF.

The rearrangement uses TRBV20-1 and TRBJ1-4; D remains unclear. In germline, CDR1 is DFQATT, CDR2 SNEGSKA (reference sequence). Trimming stripped 3 bases from V and 4 bases from J, with 15 bases between. The CDR3 has 15 amino acids. The CDR3 DNA is TGCAGTGCTAGCTGGCAGCCAGAGGATAATGAAAAACTGTTTTTT. As protein: CSASWQPEDNEKLFF.